This T cell receptor beta chain appears in the sequencing data of a study of T-cell reconstitution after alpha-beta-depleted transplantation in children. A note on this clonotype: Its antigen remains unidentified.

Preparation of the TCRbeta library involved a method that used unique molecular identifiers. TCRdb re-derived calls from the PCR reads in MiXCR, one entry per CDR3 protein. The sample lists 300,000 to 400,000 distinct CDR3 sequences; about a sixth were seen once. The germline gives CDR1 SGHAT, CDR2 FQNNGV. CDR3 size: 16 residues. V was trimmed by 0 bases and J by 4 bases, leaving 14 bases between them. Overall study results and limits: Surviving recipient T cells and thymic progenitors accounted for the high day-60 TCRbeta diversity observed in some patients. Reportedly, alpha-beta T cells present about two months post-transplant originated from several hundred expanded clones of graft origin. T-cell numbers and diversity, one year after transplant, stemmed largely from T cells that were newly produced.

This rearrangement joins TRBV11-2 to TRBJ2-3, with no clear D. The clonotype comes from a male patient aged 2 to 10 who had a stem cell transplant for acute lymphoblastic leukemia, so the T cells may come from the graft donor. This sample comprised PBMCs, mostly from graft donor cells, obtained 360 days after TCRalphabeta/CD19-depleted stem cell transplant. CDR3 sequence reads: CASSLDLVVPPDTQYF. Written as DNA, the CDR3 is TGTGCCAGCAGCTTAGATCTAGTGGTTCCCCCAGATACGCAGTATTTT. Full variable domain (missing parts from reference TRBV11-2 and TRBJ2-3): EAGVAQSPRYKIIEKRQSVAFWCNPISGHATLYWYQQILGQGPKLLIQFQNNGVVDDSQLPKDRFSAERLKGVDSTLKIQPAKLEDSAVYLCASSLDLVVPPDTQYFGPGTRLTVL.